The sequence of this TCR beta chain was determined in a study of blood T cell repertoires in COVID-19. Turning to the study itself: Samples taken during acute and convalescent COVID-19 were collected in the United States, Italy and Spain. Nucleic acid was either cDNA or gDNA, and it came from T cells, B-cell-depleted T cells, or PBMCs.

V was trimmed by 1 base and J by 10 bases, leaving 8 bases between them. CDR1 and CDR2 (germline): LGHDT, YNNKEL (reference sequence). CDR3 length: 12 amino acids. The authors' processing: Reference gene primer amplification in the assay estimated nucleated cell counts. TCRdb's table, derived via immunoSEQ multiplex PCR, lists solely in-frame clones and lacks some. That table gives V, J and clone size, and the DNA gave D and trimming. The table has over 40,000 clones, nearly 85% seen once. The chain is built from TRBV3-1 (or the pseudogene TRBV3-2) and TRBJ1-3; no clear D gene. Sequencing was done on a sample of peripheral blood. The TCR sequence derives from a man aged 35-49 years with acute or convalescent COVID-19. The CDR3 DNA follows: TGTGCCAGCAGCCAAGCTGGGAGTACCATATATTTT. Its protein product is CASSQAGSTIYF.